This entry lists 6 T cell receptor beta chains sequenced from one sample in a study of cytotoxic CD8 clonotypes in ibrutinib-treated CLL. Sequenced by immunoSEQ multiplex PCR; TCRdb stores in-frame clones only, minus some. The sample carries about 74,000 clones, more than 75% recorded once. Specimen: PBMCs, collected at disease progression, from a patient treated with ibrutinib. Every receptor here comes from a human donor with chronic lymphocytic leukemia.

The chain joins TRBV11-2 to TRBJ1-3, with D perhaps TRBD1 (5 bases). CDR3 size: 15 residues. In germline, CDR1 is SGHAT, CDR2 FQNNGV. Trimming took 7 bases from V and 0 from J, leaving 13 bases between them. In DNA form, the CDR3 reads TGTGCCAGCACTCTACAGGCCGTCTCTGGAAACACCATATATTTT. This encodes CASTLQAVSGNTIYF. Looking up the rest from reference TRBV11-2 and TRBJ1-3 gives the full variable domain: EAGVAQSPRYKIIEKRQSVAFWCNPISGHATLYWYQQILGQGPKLLIQFQNNGVVDDSQLPKDRFSAERLKGVDSTLKIQPAKLEDSAVYLCASTLQAVSGNTIYFGEGSWLTVV.

The gene calls are TRBV7-2 and TRBJ2-7, with a possible D match to TRBD2 (5 bases). Germline CDR1 is SGHTA and CDR2 is FQGNSA. This CDR3 is built from 14 residues. V was trimmed by 5 bases and J by 4 bases, leaving 15 bases between them. The CDR3 loop reads CASSTSWRSYEQYF. The CDR3, as DNA: TGTGCCAGCAGCACCAGTTGGAGGTCGTACGAGCAGTACTTC. The entire variable domain, with the rest obtained from reference TRBV7-2 and TRBJ2-7, is as follows: GAGVSQSPSNKVTEKGKDVELRCDPISGHTALYWYRQSLGQGLEFLIYFQGNSAPDKSGLPSDRFSAERTGGSVSTLTIQRTQQEDSAVYLCASSTSWRSYEQYFGPGTRLTVT.

The chain employs TRBV7-9 and TRBJ2-5; no clear D. V shed 3 bases and J shed 0 bases, with 11 bases lying between them. Germline-derived CDR1 and CDR2 are SEHNR and FQNEAQ (reference sequence). CDR3 length equals 15 residues. CDR3 protein: CASSFLGQYQETQYF. In DNA form, the CDR3 reads TGTGCCAGCAGCTTTTTAGGGCAGTACCAAGAGACCCAGTACTTC.

J is TRBJ1-1 and V is TRBV19; the D is unclear. The ends were cut back, 3 bases at V and 0 bases at J, with 8 bases in the middle. The length of the CDR3 is 14 residues. Germline CDR1 reads LNHDA; CDR2 reads SQIVND (reference sequence). The DNA for the CDR3 is TGTGCCAGTAGTATCAGGCTTTTGAACACTGAAGCTTTCTTT. It codes for CASSIRLLNTEAFF.

The chain couples TRBV4-2 to TRBJ1-2; 7 bases match TRBD1. This CDR3 spans 15 amino acids. Germline assignment: CDR1 LGHNA and CDR2 YNFKEQ. V dropped 4 bases and J dropped 7; count of bases not matched to a gene: 12. DNA of the CDR3: TGTGCCAGCAGCCGCGTTGATACAGGGGCTTCTGGCTACACCTTC. It is translated as CASSRVDTGASGYTF.

This chain joins TRBV6-6 and TRBJ1-4, with a possible D match to TRBD1 (5 bases). CDR1 and CDR2 (germline): MNHNY, SVGAGI (reference sequence). V was shortened by 0 bases and J by 8 bases, with 10 bases between the two germline ends. The CDR3 sequence is 14 residues long. In DNA, the CDR3 is TGTGCCAGCAGTTACTCGCGGCGGGGCGAAAAACTGTTTTTT. Translation gives CASSYSRRGEKLFF.